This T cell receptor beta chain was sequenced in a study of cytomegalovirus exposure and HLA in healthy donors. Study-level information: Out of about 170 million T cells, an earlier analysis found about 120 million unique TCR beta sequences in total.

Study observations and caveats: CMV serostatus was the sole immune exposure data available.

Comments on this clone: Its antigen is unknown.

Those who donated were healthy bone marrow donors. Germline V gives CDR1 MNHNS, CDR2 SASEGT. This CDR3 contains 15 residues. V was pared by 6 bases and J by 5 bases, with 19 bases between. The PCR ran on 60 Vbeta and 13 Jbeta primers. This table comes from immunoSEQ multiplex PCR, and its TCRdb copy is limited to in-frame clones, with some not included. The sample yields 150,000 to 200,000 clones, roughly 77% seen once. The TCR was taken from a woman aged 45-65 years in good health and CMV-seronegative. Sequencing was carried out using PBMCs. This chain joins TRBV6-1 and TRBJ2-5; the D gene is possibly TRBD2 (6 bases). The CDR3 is CASSAGRGTRETQYF. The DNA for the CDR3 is TGTGCCAGCAGCGCCGGTAGAGGGACTCGGGAGACCCAGTACTTC.